One sample yielded the 14 T cell receptor beta chains listed below, sequenced in a study of cytomegalovirus exposure and HLA in healthy donors. 13 Jbeta primers and 60 Vbeta primers were used for the PCR. Sequencing was performed with immunoSEQ multiplex PCR; in TCRdb, only in-frame clones are kept and a portion is missing. The data contain 220,000 or so clones, around four fifths of them singletons. The specimen was PBMCs. These receptors all stem from a male donor in good health and CMV-seronegative.

The rearrangement links TRBV5-1 to TRBJ1-4; D gene uncertain. Trimming took 7 bases from V and 3 from J, leaving 13 bases between them. The germline gives CDR1 SGHRS, CDR2 YFSETQ. The length of the CDR3 is 14 residues. The CDR3 region is CASGTAEANEKLFF. CDR3 sequence (DNA): TGCGCCAGCGGCACCGCGGAAGCTAATGAAAAACTGTTTTTT. Based on the CDR3 plus reference TRBV5-1 and TRBJ1-4, the full variable domain is KAGVTQTPRYLIKTRGQQVTLSCSPISGHRSVSWYQQTPGQGLQFLFEYFSETQRNKGNFPGRFSGRQFSNSRSEMNVSTLELGDSALYLCASGTAEANEKLFFGSGTQLSVL.

V is TRBV5-1 and J is TRBJ1-4; 11 bases map to TRBD1. V gave up 4 bases and J gave up 6 bases; unmatched junction bases: 5. The germline gives CDR1 SGHRS, CDR2 YFSETQ. CDR3 length: 15 amino acids. CDR3 sequence reads: CASSPSGQGDEKLFF. The CDR3 DNA follows: TGCGCCAGCAGCCCCTCGGGACAGGGGGATGAAAAACTGTTTTTT.

This clone occurred a few times. V and J are TRBV10-3 and TRBJ1-2, with D unclear. With 3 bases removed from V and 5 bases from J, the gap between germline ends came to 13 bases. CDR1 and CDR2 (germline): ENHRY, SYGVKD. The CDR3 has 14 residues. The chain's CDR3 is CAISEGGGPYGYTF. The DNA of the CDR3 is TGTGCCATCAGTGAAGGAGGCGGCCCTTATGGCTACACCTTC.

The chain uses TRBV7-2 and TRBJ2-3; D is possibly TRBD2 (5 bases). CDR3 size: 16 residues. The V gene's germline CDR1 is SGHTA and CDR2 FQGNSA. The V and J ends lost 2 bases and 6 bases respectively, with 18 bases between them. The CDR3 sequence: CASSLKTTRHFDTQYF. CDR3 coding DNA: TGTGCCAGCAGCTTAAAGACTACCCGACATTTTGATACGCAGTATTTT.

There are many counts of this clone. The sample has other DNA sequences that encode this CDR3 too. V gene TRBV6-5 combines with J gene TRBJ1-2; 8 nucleotides align to TRBD1. CDR1 is MNHEY and CDR2 is SVGAGI in the germline V gene. The CDR3 spans 16 residues. J lost 5 bases, V lost 0 bases, and 8 bases had no gene match. This CDR3 reads CASSYSRTGGGYGYTF. CDR3 coding DNA: TGTGCCAGCAGTTACTCGCGAACAGGGGGAGGGTATGGCTACACCTTC.

The J gene is TRBJ1-5, the V gene TRBV6-6, with D maybe TRBD1 (5 bases). Trimming shortened V by 2 bases and J by 6 bases, and 14 bases separated the two germline ends. CDR3 length: 15 amino acids. In germline, CDR1 is MNHNY, CDR2 SVGAGI (reference sequence). In DNA, the CDR3 is TGTGCCAGCAGTTACGGGCAGGGAATGGGTCAGCCCCAGCATTTT. Translating it yields CASSYGQGMGQPQHF.

This clone came up a few times. The V call is TRBV15, the J call TRBJ2-2; 11 bases align to TRBD1. Germline assignment: CDR1 LNHNV and CDR2 YYDKDF (reference sequence). V shed 0 bases, J shed 4 bases, and the junction held 4 bases outside the gene matches. The CDR3 runs 17 residues. This chain's CDR3 is CATSRDYGTGGTGELFF. CDR3 DNA: TGTGCCACCAGCAGAGATTACGGGACAGGGGGCACCGGGGAGCTGTTTTTT. Together with reference TRBV15 and TRBJ2-2, the CDR3 gives the full variable domain: DAMVIQNPRYQVTQFGKPVTLSCSQTLNHNVMYWYQQKSSQAPKLLFHYYDKDFNNEADTPDNFQSRRPNTSFCFLDIRSPGLGDTAMYLCATSRDYGTGGTGELFFGEGSRLTVL.

This clone was found once. A read error may account for a junction end that differs from germline. The V gene is TRBV7-7, the J gene TRBJ2-1, with 11 bases identical to TRBD2. From germline, CDR1 is SSHAT and CDR2 FNYEAQ (reference sequence). The CDR3 covers 16 residues. CDR3 region: CASSPILAGAYNEQFF. In nucleotides, the CDR3 is TGTGCTAGCAGCCCAATACTAGCGGGAGCCTACAATGAGCAGTTCTTC.

The genes are TRBV7-3 and TRBJ1-2, with 7 bases that match TRBD1. Germline CDR1 SGHTA, CDR2 FQGTGA. Trimming cost V 7 bases and J 4 bases; bases outside gene matches: 9. There are 14 residues in the CDR3. The CDR3 sequence is CASTYRGQFYGYTF. CDR3 sequence (DNA): TGTGCCAGCACGTACCGGGGACAGTTCTATGGCTACACCTTC.

V gene TRBV10-1 combines with J gene TRBJ2-1, with 10 bases fitting TRBD2. Trimming cost V 2 bases and J 4 bases; bases outside gene matches: 2. The CDR3 runs 15 residues. Germline loops: CDR1 WNHNN, CDR2 SYGVQD (reference sequence). As DNA, the CDR3 is TGCGCCAGCAGTGAGACTAGCGGGGTTTACAATGAGCAGTTCTTC. Translated: CASSETSGVYNEQFF.

The rearrangement joins TRBV27 to TRBJ2-3, with D perhaps TRBD1 (5 bases). Trimming removed 7 bases from V and 0 bases from J, with 8 bases in between. This CDR3 has 13 residues. CDR1 is MNHEY and CDR2 is SMNVEV in the germline V gene (reference sequence). The CDR3 DNA reads as TGTGCCAGCAATAGGGGCAGCACAGATACGCAGTATTTT. Amino acid sequence: CASNRGSTDTQYF.

J is TRBJ2-7 and V is TRBV28; D possibly corresponds to TRBD1 (5 bases). CDR3 length: 16 amino acids. Germline loops: CDR1 MDHEN, CDR2 SYDVKM. Trimming took 4 bases from V and 1 from J, leaving 17 bases between them. The CDR3 protein is CASSSPGGRGSYEQYF. CDR3 sequence (DNA): TGTGCCAGCAGTTCCCCCGGTGGAAGGGGTTCCTACGAGCAGTACTTC. Full variable domain (missing parts from reference TRBV28 and TRBJ2-7): DVKVTQSSRYLVKRTGEKVFLECVQDMDHENMFWYRQDPGLGLRLIYFSYDVKMKEKGDIPEGYSVSREKKERFSLILESASTNQTSMYLCASSSPGGRGSYEQYFGPGTRLTVT.

The rearrangement links TRBV10-1 to TRBJ2-1; 13 positions agree with TRBD2. Per germline, CDR1 WNHNN and CDR2 SYGVQD (reference sequence). The CDR3 is 16 amino acids. V gave up 4 bases and J gave up 6 bases; unmatched junction bases: 6. CDR3 amino acids: CASSAPGLAGLNEQFF. CDR3 sequence (DNA): TGCGCCAGCAGTGCGCCGGGACTAGCGGGGCTCAATGAGCAGTTCTTC.

The V call is TRBV6-1, the J call TRBJ1-2; D perhaps matches TRBD1 (6 bases). Looked up from germline, CDR1 is MNHNS and CDR2 is SASEGT. The ends were cut back, 6 bases at V and 0 bases at J, with 14 bases in the middle. This CDR3 is built from 15 residues. The CDR3 reads CASRPDRQANYGYTF. DNA for the CDR3: TGTGCCAGCAGGCCCGACCGACAGGCTAACTATGGCTACACCTTC.